This is a list of T cell receptor beta chains from one sample in a study of radiation and T cells in renal cell carcinoma. The repertoire was sequenced with immunoSEQ multiplex PCR; TCRdb's copy has only in-frame clones and lacks some. The sample includes some 100,000 clones, 84% of them seen just once. The sequencing here drew on blood, taken from a patient whose treatment included radiotherapy and nephrectomy. These receptors were obtained from a man aged 60 to 69 with renal cell carcinoma. Both conserved end residues are part of each CDR3. Each record gives: D gene, clone size, J gene, V gene, CDR3 DNA, CDR3 protein. A D gene is named only where the DNA matches it firmly. Expanded clones are given a class, and other clones once, few, many or no size at all.

>TRBD1|NA|TRBJ2-7|TRBV6-6
TGTGCCAGCAGATCTACAGGGGGCAGCTCCTACGAGCAGTACTTC
CASRSTGGSSYEQYF
>NA|NA|TRBJ2-7|TRBV27
TGTGCCACCGCGATGGGGTTCGAGCAGTACTTC
CATAMGFEQYF
>NA|NA|TRBJ2-7|TRBV4-3
TGCGCCAGCAGCCAAGGGTTGTCTGAATCCTACGAGCAGTACTTC
CASSQGLSESYEQYF
>NA|NA|TRBJ2-3|TRBV27
TGTGCCAGCCGACCTACCGGGGCGACAGATACGCAGTATTTT
CASRPTGATDTQYF
>NA|once|TRBJ1-1|TRBV6-6
TGTGCCAGCAGTTACTCTTGGGAGTCGAACACTGAAGCTTTCTTT
CASSYSWESNTEAFF
>NA|NA|TRBJ1-1|TRBV29-1
TGCAGCGTTGAACGGGGGGGCCGAACTGAAGCTTTCTTT
CSVERGGRTEAFF
>NA|once|TRBJ2-5|TRBV6-1
TGTGCCAGCAGTGAAGCGCTTCCCATGGGGACCCAGTACTTC
CASSEALPMGTQYF
>TRBD2|NA|TRBJ2-1|TRBV6-5
TGTGCCAGCAGCTCTAGCGGGAGCTCCTACAATGAGCAGTTCTTC
CASSSSGSSYNEQFF
>NA|NA|TRBJ2-1|TRBV27
TGTGCCAGCAGTTTTGTCTGGCGGAATGAGCAGTTCTTC
CASSFVWRNEQFF
>NA|few|TRBJ2-2|TRBV27
TGTGCCAGCAAGGACACCGGGGAGCTGTTTTTT
CASKDTGELFF
>NA|NA|TRBJ2-5|TRBV6-1
TGTGCCAGCAGTGAGCCAGGGATAGAGACCCAGTACTTC
CASSEPGIETQYF
>NA|NA|TRBJ1-1|TRBV7-2
TGTGCCAGCAGATCCCCCGTGGGAGGGGGTTTTATTGACACTGAAGCTTTCTTT
CASRSPVGGGFIDTEAFF
>NA|NA|TRBJ1-2|TRBV6-6
TGTGCCAGCTCGATAGACTGGGTGTTCTACACCTTC
CASSIDWVFYTF
>TRBD1|NA|TRBJ2-3|TRBV2
TGTGCCAGCAGCAGGACAGGGGCGGTGGATACGCAGTATTTT
CASSRTGAVDTQYF
>NA|NA|TRBJ2-6|TRBV7-9
TGTGCCAGCAGCTTCTCCTCTGGGGCCAACGTCCTGACTTTC
CASSFSSGANVLTF